Listed below are T cell receptor beta chains from one sample, sequenced in a study of patients and donors after allogeneic stem cell transplantation. MiXCR, run by TCRdb on the RT-PCR reads, gives a single entry per CDR3 protein. The sample holds about 34,000 distinct CDR3 sequences, roughly 38% seen once. The specimen sequenced was blood, either unsorted or a sorted T cell fraction (not recorded which). The receptors stem from a human donor who was either an allogeneic HSCT recipient or a stem cell or donor lymphocyte infusion donor (not recorded which). It is not recorded whose cells these are; they may come from a transplant donor. Each CDR3 is given with its conserved first and last residue. A D gene is named only where the DNA matches it firmly. Size is omitted from some rows. Given values are once, few, many or a class for expanded clones.

clone_size: -; v_call: TRBV4-3; d_call: -; j_call: TRBJ2-5; cdr3_nt: TGCGCCAGCAGCCAAGATCGTGCTTGGACAGCGGGTGAGACCCAGTACTTC; cdr3_aa: CASSQDRAWTAGETQYF
clone_size: few; v_call: TRBV12-3/TRBV12-4; d_call: TRBD1; j_call: TRBJ1-5; cdr3_nt: TGTGCCAGCAGGAGGACAGGCGGGAGCAATCAGCCCCAGCATTTT; cdr3_aa: CASRRTGGSNQPQHF
clone_size: few; v_call: TRBV10-3; d_call: -; j_call: TRBJ2-3; cdr3_nt: TGTGCCATCAGGGGGGCCAGTACAGATACGCAGTATTTT; cdr3_aa: CAIRGASTDTQYF
clone_size: few; v_call: TRBV5-5; d_call: -; j_call: TRBJ1-5; cdr3_nt: TGTGCCAGCAGCTTGCACGGCAATCAGCCCCAGCATTTT; cdr3_aa: CASSLHGNQPQHF
clone_size: few; v_call: TRBV29-1; d_call: TRBD1; j_call: TRBJ1-1; cdr3_nt: TGCAGCGTTGGAGTCGACAGGGGGGATGAAGCTTTCTTT; cdr3_aa: CSVGVDRGDEAFF
clone_size: once; v_call: TRBV3-1; d_call: -; j_call: TRBJ2-5; cdr3_nt: TGTGCCAGCAGCCAATGGGGGGGCGAAGAGACCCAGTACTTC; cdr3_aa: CASSQWGGEETQYF
clone_size: -; v_call: TRBV20-1; d_call: TRBD2; j_call: TRBJ2-1; cdr3_nt: TGCAGTGCTAGTCGGACTAGCGGCTTCAATGAGCAGTTCTTC; cdr3_aa: CSASRTSGFNEQFF
clone_size: -; v_call: TRBV7-2; d_call: -; j_call: TRBJ2-1; cdr3_nt: TGTGCCAGCAGCTTAGCTTCGGACAGCTATGAGCAGTTCTTC; cdr3_aa: CASSLASDSYEQFF
clone_size: -; v_call: TRBV5-4; d_call: TRBD1; j_call: TRBJ2-7; cdr3_nt: TGTGCCAGCAGCCAGGACAGGGCAAACGAGCAGTACTTC; cdr3_aa: CASSQDRANEQYF
clone_size: -; v_call: TRBV7-8; d_call: TRBD2; j_call: TRBJ2-5; cdr3_nt: TGTGCCAGCAGCTCATTGACTAGCGGAGGACAAGAGACCCAGTACTTC; cdr3_aa: CASSSLTSGGQETQYF
clone_size: -; v_call: TRBV12-3/TRBV12-4; d_call: -; j_call: TRBJ2-3; cdr3_nt: TGTGCCAGCAGTTTAGCGTTGGGGGCCACAGATACGCAGTATTTT; cdr3_aa: CASSLALGATDTQYF
clone_size: -; v_call: TRBV3-1; d_call: -; j_call: TRBJ1-1; cdr3_nt: TGTGCCAGCAGCCAAGATCATCCGTTGCATGGAGCTTTCTTT; cdr3_aa: CASSQDHPLHGAFF
clone_size: few; v_call: TRBV24-1; d_call: -; j_call: TRBJ2-2; cdr3_nt: TGTGCCACCAATACAGGGTCAACCACCGGGGAGCTGTTTTTT; cdr3_aa: CATNTGSTTGELFF
clone_size: -; v_call: TRBV3-1; d_call: -; j_call: TRBJ2-7; cdr3_nt: TGTGCCAGCAGCCAAGTTTACGAGCAGTACTTC; cdr3_aa: CASSQVYEQYF
clone_size: -; v_call: TRBV7-2; d_call: -; j_call: TRBJ1-1; cdr3_nt: TGTGCCAGCAGCCCCCAACCCGGGGAGAACACTGAAGCTTTCTTT; cdr3_aa: CASSPQPGENTEAFF
clone_size: few; v_call: TRBV29-1; d_call: TRBD1; j_call: TRBJ2-1; cdr3_nt: TGCAGCGCCTCAGACCAAGACAGGGTAGGGTCGCAGTTCTTC; cdr3_aa: CSASDQDRVGSQFF
clone_size: -; v_call: TRBV6-5; d_call: -; j_call: TRBJ2-2; cdr3_nt: TGTGCCAGCAGTTACTCTAGTTTTCCGAACACCGGGGAGCTGTTTTTT; cdr3_aa: CASSYSSFPNTGELFF
clone_size: -; v_call: TRBV12-3/TRBV12-4; d_call: -; j_call: TRBJ1-1; cdr3_nt: TGTGCCAGCAGTTTTCCCAACACTGAAGCTTTCTTT; cdr3_aa: CASSFPNTEAFF
clone_size: few; v_call: TRBV20-1; d_call: -; j_call: TRBJ1-3; cdr3_nt: TGCAGTGCTAATCCCAGACTGACGGGAAACACCATATATTTT; cdr3_aa: CSANPRLTGNTIYF
clone_size: -; v_call: TRBV5-1; d_call: -; j_call: TRBJ2-1; cdr3_nt: TGCGCCAGCAGCCCCGGACTGGTGGATTACAATGAGCAGTTCTTC; cdr3_aa: CASSPGLVDYNEQFF
clone_size: -; v_call: TRBV6-2/TRBV6-3; d_call: -; j_call: TRBJ2-3; cdr3_nt: TGTGCCAGCAGTTTGTCAGATACGCAGTATTTT; cdr3_aa: CASSLSDTQYF
clone_size: once; v_call: TRBV20-1; d_call: TRBD2; j_call: TRBJ2-1; cdr3_nt: TGCAGTGCTAGACTTAGCGGGGGGGACAATGAGCAGTTCTTC; cdr3_aa: CSARLSGGDNEQFF
clone_size: -; v_call: TRBV4-3; d_call: -; j_call: TRBJ1-6; cdr3_nt: TGCGCCAGCAGCCCCCAGTCCTATAATTCACCCCTCCACTTT; cdr3_aa: CASSPQSYNSPLHF
clone_size: -; v_call: TRBV6-5; d_call: TRBD1; j_call: TRBJ1-6; cdr3_nt: TGTGCCAGCAGCGACCGTGACAGGGGGGGATCACCCCTCCACTTT; cdr3_aa: CASSDRDRGGSPLHF
clone_size: few; v_call: TRBV6-4; d_call: -; j_call: TRBJ1-6; cdr3_nt: TGTGCCAGCAGTGACAACCAGAATTCACCCCTCCACTTT; cdr3_aa: CASSDNQNSPLHF
clone_size: few; v_call: TRBV7-2; d_call: -; j_call: TRBJ1-1; cdr3_nt: TGTGCCAGCAGCTTAGATGGACGGATGAACACTGAAGCTTTCTTT; cdr3_aa: CASSLDGRMNTEAFF
clone_size: -; v_call: TRBV6-5; d_call: -; j_call: TRBJ1-6; cdr3_nt: TGTGCCAGCAGTTCAGAGGGGGGGGCAAGATCCTATAATTCACCCCTCCACTTT; cdr3_aa: CASSSEGGARSYNSPLHF
clone_size: -; v_call: TRBV6-2/TRBV6-3; d_call: -; j_call: TRBJ2-2; cdr3_nt: TGTGCCAGCAGTTACCCTACACGGAACACCGGGGAGCTGTTTTTT; cdr3_aa: CASSYPTRNTGELFF
clone_size: -; v_call: TRBV7-9; d_call: TRBD1; j_call: TRBJ2-3; cdr3_nt: TGTGCCAGCAGCTCCATCGTGGACAGGCTGGCGGATACGCAGTATTTT; cdr3_aa: CASSSIVDRLADTQYF
clone_size: -; v_call: TRBV20-1; d_call: TRBD1; j_call: TRBJ2-5; cdr3_nt: TGCAGTGCTAGACAGACAGGGGGGGAGACCCAGTACTTC; cdr3_aa: CSARQTGGETQYF
clone_size: -; v_call: TRBV5-1; d_call: -; j_call: TRBJ2-7; cdr3_nt: TGCGCCAGCAGCTTGGACGGGAGATTCGAGCAGTACTTC; cdr3_aa: CASSLDGRFEQYF
clone_size: -; v_call: TRBV4-2; d_call: -; j_call: TRBJ1-5; cdr3_nt: TGTGCCAGCAGCCAAGATGGCAACTTGGGCAATCAGCCCCAGCATTTT; cdr3_aa: CASSQDGNLGNQPQHF
clone_size: -; v_call: TRBV7-9; d_call: -; j_call: TRBJ2-7; cdr3_nt: TGTGCCAGCAGCCCCTCAACGGGGTACGAGCAGTACTTC; cdr3_aa: CASSPSTGYEQYF
clone_size: few; v_call: TRBV6-5; d_call: -; j_call: TRBJ1-5; cdr3_nt: TGTGCCAGCAGTTACAGGGGGAATCAGCCCCAGCATTTT; cdr3_aa: CASSYRGNQPQHF
clone_size: -; v_call: TRBV7-9; d_call: -; j_call: TRBJ1-1; cdr3_nt: TGTGCCAGCAGCTCTACCCCTGAAGCTTTCTTT; cdr3_aa: CASSSTPEAFF
clone_size: -; v_call: TRBV6-5; d_call: -; j_call: TRBJ1-3; cdr3_nt: TGTGCCAGCAGTTACCCGACAGATACTGGAAACACCATATATTTT; cdr3_aa: CASSYPTDTGNTIYF
clone_size: few; v_call: TRBV25-1; d_call: -; j_call: TRBJ1-3; cdr3_nt: TGTGCCAGCAGTGAACGCGGCTCTGGAAACACCATATATTTT; cdr3_aa: CASSERGSGNTIYF
clone_size: -; v_call: TRBV12-3/TRBV12-4; d_call: -; j_call: TRBJ2-5; cdr3_nt: TGTGCCAGCAGTCCCCTAGACAACGGGGAGACCCAGTACTTC; cdr3_aa: CASSPLDNGETQYF
clone_size: -; v_call: TRBV3-1; d_call: -; j_call: TRBJ2-5; cdr3_nt: TGTGCCAGCAGCCAAACGTCGGAGACCCAGTACTTC; cdr3_aa: CASSQTSETQYF
clone_size: -; v_call: TRBV3-1; d_call: -; j_call: TRBJ1-1; cdr3_nt: TGTGCCAGCAGCTCACAGGGTTCGACTGAAGCTTTCTTT; cdr3_aa: CASSSQGSTEAFF
clone_size: once; v_call: TRBV7-2; d_call: -; j_call: TRBJ1-1; cdr3_nt: TGTGCCAGCAGCTCGACCCAGGGGGCTTTCTTT; cdr3_aa: CASSSTQGAFF
clone_size: few; v_call: TRBV24-1; d_call: -; j_call: TRBJ2-3; cdr3_nt: TGTGCCACCGGGGACCCCGGCACAGATACGCAGTATTTT; cdr3_aa: CATGDPGTDTQYF
clone_size: -; v_call: TRBV7-6; d_call: -; j_call: TRBJ1-6; cdr3_nt: TGTGCCAGCAGCCCCTGGATCGGCCATAATTCACCCCTCCACTTT; cdr3_aa: CASSPWIGHNSPLHF
clone_size: -; v_call: TRBV12-3/TRBV12-4; d_call: -; j_call: TRBJ2-1; cdr3_nt: TGTGCCAGCAGTTTTAGGGTACTCCTGGACTACAATGAGCAGTTCTTC; cdr3_aa: CASSFRVLLDYNEQFF
clone_size: -; v_call: TRBV5-6; d_call: -; j_call: TRBJ1-1; cdr3_nt: TGTGCCAGCAGTACCGGTCCGAACACTGAAGCTTTCTTT; cdr3_aa: CASSTGPNTEAFF
clone_size: few; v_call: TRBV12-3/TRBV12-4; d_call: -; j_call: TRBJ1-1; cdr3_nt: TGTGCCAGCAGTCCCTTTCGGGACACTGAAGCTTTCTTT; cdr3_aa: CASSPFRDTEAFF
clone_size: many; v_call: TRBV20-1; d_call: -; j_call: TRBJ1-2; cdr3_nt: TGCAGTGCGATTTCCCAGGGGTATAACTATGGCTACACCTTC; cdr3_aa: CSAISQGYNYGYTF
clone_size: few; v_call: TRBV7-9; d_call: -; j_call: TRBJ2-1; cdr3_nt: TGTGCCAGCAGCTTAGCAGGAGCTTACAATGAGCAGTTCTTC; cdr3_aa: CASSLAGAYNEQFF
clone_size: -; v_call: TRBV27; d_call: -; j_call: TRBJ1-1; cdr3_nt: TGTGCCAGCAGTTTGGGCAGGGGTGTCGACATGAACACTGAAGCTTTCTTT; cdr3_aa: CASSLGRGVDMNTEAFF
clone_size: -; v_call: TRBV7-9; d_call: TRBD2; j_call: TRBJ2-3; cdr3_nt: TGTGCCAGCAGCTTACTAGCGGGTGGTACGCAGTATTTT; cdr3_aa: CASSLLAGGTQYF